Below are 18 T cell receptor beta chains sequenced from a single sample in a study of T-cell memory formation after mild COVID-19. TCRdb used MiXCR to reprocess the 5' RACE reads, holding one entry per CDR3 protein. Found here are hundreds of thousands of distinct CDR3 sequences, 15% to 20% of them singletons; the top ten hold 20% to 25%. The sample taken for sequencing was PBMCs or a T cell subset sorted from them (not recorded which). Every receptor here comes from a man between 18 and 35 years old who had mild COVID-19 (a few samples of this study predate the infection). Cell type and time point are not known.

This clonotype was observed at least ten times. The chain uses TRBV2 and TRBJ2-7; D unclear. V gave up 1 base and J gave up 7 bases, with 11 bases separating them. CDR1 is SNHLY and CDR2 is FYNNEI in the germline V gene. The CDR3 contains 13 residues. The CDR3 nucleotides read TGTGCCAGCAGTGAAGACCTGCGTGGGGAGCAGTACTTC. Translated, it gives CASSEDLRGEQYF. Full variable domain (remainder filled in from reference TRBV2 and TRBJ2-7): EPEVTQTPSHQVTQMGQEVILRCVPISNHLYFYWYRQILGQKVEFLVSFYNNEISEKSEIFDDQFSVERPDGSNFTLKIRSTKLEDSAMYFCASSEDLRGEQYFGPGTRLTVT.

In this sample, this clonotype turned up many times. The chain links TRBV7-2 to TRBJ2-5; 7 nucleotides align to TRBD2. CDR3 length: 14 amino acids. The junction had 7 bases not matched to a gene; V was cut back by 5 bases and J by 4 bases. Germline V gene lookup returns CDR1 SGHTA and CDR2 FQGNSA. The CDR3 DNA reads as TGTGCCAGCAGCCGGACTAGGACGGGAGAGACCCAGTACTTC. Encoded protein: CASSRTRTGETQYF.

The chain combines TRBV20-1 with TRBJ2-5, with 11 bases aligning to TRBD1. Germline V gene sequence: CDR1 DFQATT, CDR2 SNEGSKA (reference sequence). The CDR3 runs 14 residues. V gave up 6 bases and J gave up 4 bases; unmatched junction bases: 7. For the CDR3, the DNA is TGCAGTGCCAGGACAGGGGGCGTACGAGAGACCCAGTACTTC. It codes for CSARTGGVRETQYF.

This clonotype was recorded many times. The chain combines TRBV6-2 or TRBV6-3 with TRBJ2-5, with D possibly TRBD2 on 6 matching bases. The germline V gene encodes CDR1 MNHEY and CDR2 SVGEGT. The CDR3 is made up of 14 amino acids. V was pared by 5 bases and J by 2 bases, with 12 bases between. CDR3 in amino acids: CASSEAGRQETQYF. The CDR3, as DNA: TGTGCCAGCAGTGAAGCGGGCCGACAAGAGACCCAGTACTTC.

The chain uses TRBV7-3 and TRBJ2-2, with no clear D. Germline V gene data show CDR1 as SGHTA and CDR2 as FQGTGA. There are 14 residues in the CDR3. The V gene lost 0 bases and the J gene lost 8 bases, with 10 bases spanning the gap. The CDR3 region is CASSLTRRSGELFF. The CDR3 nucleotides are TGTGCCAGCAGCTTAACTCGCAGGTCAGGGGAGCTGTTTTTT.

The rearrangement uses TRBV25-1 and TRBJ1-5; 7 bases map to TRBD1. This CDR3 has 16 amino acids. Germline V gene lookup returns CDR1 MGHDK and CDR2 SYGVNS. With 3 bases clipped from V and 0 bases from J, the junction kept 5 bases outside the gene matches. The CDR3 region is CASSDGRQGSNQPQHF. The DNA for the CDR3 is TGTGCCAGCAGTGATGGGCGACAGGGTAGCAATCAGCCCCAGCATTTT.

The rearrangement joins TRBV19 to TRBJ2-1, with 9 bases matching TRBD2. Germline CDR1 and CDR2: LNHDA and SQIVND (reference sequence). V was pared by 3 bases and J by 4 bases, with 4 bases of the junction left unmatched. This CDR3 contains 15 residues. CDR3 sequence (DNA): TGTGCCAGTAGTATTTCTAGCGGGGATTACAATGAGCAGTTCTTC. This sequence encodes CASSISSGDYNEQFF.

This clonotype has a handful of counts. Here the CDR3 DNA reads TGTGCCAGCAGCCAAGTCCTTGGGAATTCACCCCTCCACTTT. Encoded protein: CASSQVLGNSPLHF. This chain links TRBV3-1 with TRBJ1-6; D remains ambiguous. Germline-derived CDR1 and CDR2 are LGHDT and YNNKEL (reference sequence). The CDR3 consists of 14 residues. Between the trimmed V and J ends, which lost 1 base and 7 bases, there was a span of 8 bases.

Only a few counts were recorded for this clonotype. This rearrangement joins TRBV7-8 to TRBJ2-7; D remains ambiguous. The germline V gene has CDR1 SGHVS and CDR2 FQNEAQ. The ends were cut back, 0 bases at V and 4 bases at J, with 10 bases in the middle. This CDR3 has 14 amino acids. DNA of the CDR3: TGTGCCAGCAGCTTAGCGTCTACGTTATACGAGCAGTACTTC. Translating gives CASSLASTLYEQYF. Combining the CDR3 with reference TRBV7-8 and TRBJ2-7 gives the whole variable domain GAGVSQSPRYKVAKRGQDVALRCDPISGHVSLFWYQQALGQGPEFLTYFQNEAQLDKSGLPSDRFFAERPEGSVSTLKIQRTQQEDSAVYLCASSLASTLYEQYFGPGTRLTVT.

This clonotype was seen more than once but under ten times. V gene TRBV12-3 or TRBV12-4 combines with J gene TRBJ2-1; TRBD2 matches at 7 bases. Trimming removed 6 bases from V and 7 bases from J; junction bases left unmatched: 6. This CDR3 has 13 amino acids. CDR3 region: CASRGDYKNEQFF. CDR3 nucleotide sequence: TGTGCCAGCAGGGGGGACTACAAAAATGAGCAGTTCTTC.

The chain carries TRBV7-2 and TRBJ2-4; D might be TRBD2 (6 bases). Trimming removed 5 bases at V and 2 bases at J, with 13 bases between. Germline V gives CDR1 SGHTA, CDR2 FQGNSA. The CDR3 extends over 15 amino acids. CDR3 nucleotide sequence: TGTGCCAGCAGCCCGGGGGTAGGGCCCAAAAACATTCAGTACTTC. It specifies CASSPGVGPKNIQYF.

In its sample, this clonotype was seen a few times. The rearrangement joins TRBV3-1 to TRBJ1-4, with 7 bases that match TRBD1. CDR1 LGHDT and CDR2 YNNKEL come from the germline V gene (reference sequence). The CDR3 extends over 16 amino acids. The J segment lost 5 bases and the V segment lost 1 base, leaving 7 bases of the junction unmatched. DNA for the CDR3: TGTGCCAGCAGCCAAGGGCGGGGCAGGGGGAATGAAAAACTGTTTTTT. Translating it yields CASSQGRGRGNEKLFF.

This clonotype has more than one count but fewer than ten. The CDR3 DNA follows: TGTGCCAGCATCCTGCCGGGGGGGCCGGGCACCGGGGAGCTGTTTTTT. The encoded protein is CASILPGGPGTGELFF. This chain uses TRBV7-9 with TRBJ2-2, with TRBD2 identical over 8 bases. The length of the CDR3 is 16 residues. V lost 7 bases and J lost 4; bases outside the gene matches: 11. The germline gives CDR1 SEHNR, CDR2 FQNEAQ (reference sequence). Full variable domain (missing parts from reference TRBV7-9 and TRBJ2-2): DTGVSQNPRHKITKRGQNVTFRCDPISEHNRLYWYRQTLGQGPEFLTYFQNEAQLEKSRLLSDRFSAERPKGSFSTLEIQRTEQGDSAMYLCASILPGGPGTGELFFGEGSRLTVL.

A few counts support this clonotype. The chain has TRBV7-9 and TRBJ2-3; TRBD1 is a possible D gene (5 bases). V was cut by 2 bases and J by 4 bases, with 22 bases left in between. The CDR3 consists of 18 residues. The germline CDR1 and CDR2 sequences are SEHNR and FQNEAQ (reference sequence). The CDR3 here is CASSLISRPRVVPDTQYF. In DNA, the CDR3 is TGTGCCAGCAGCTTAATTTCCCGACCCAGGGTGGTCCCAGATACGCAGTATTTT.

This rearrangement joins TRBV29-1 to TRBJ1-1; 9 bases align to TRBD1. Germline values: CDR1 SQVTM, CDR2 ANQGSEA. Trimming cost V 7 bases and J 6 bases; bases outside gene matches: 9. The CDR3 has 13 amino acids. CDR3 residues: CSGGQGWGSEAFF. Here the CDR3 DNA reads TGCAGCGGGGGACAGGGTTGGGGGTCTGAAGCTTTCTTT.

Points on this clonotype: The junction departs from germline at one end; a sequencing error may be responsible. J is TRBJ2-2 and V is TRBV6-1; D not resolved. Germline CDR1 MNHNS, CDR2 SASEGT. The CDR3 consists of 14 residues. CDR3 DNA sequence: TGTTCCAGTCAGACGGGCGGCGGTACCGGGGAGCTGTTTTTT. It encodes CSSQTGGGTGELFF.

This clonotype has just a few counts. The CDR3 reads CASSLDREAFF. The CDR3 nucleotides read TGTGCCAGCAGCTTGGACAGGGAAGCTTTCTTT. This chain uses TRBV7-9 with TRBJ1-1; 7 nucleotides align to TRBD1. Germline assignment: CDR1 SEHNR and CDR2 FQNEAQ (reference sequence). This CDR3 is built from 11 residues. The trim removed 3 bases at V and 8 bases at J, leaving 0 bases unmatched. The entire variable domain, with the rest obtained from reference TRBV7-9 and TRBJ1-1, is as follows: DTGVSQNPRHKITKRGQNVTFRCDPISEHNRLYWYRQTLGQGPEFLTYFQNEAQLEKSRLLSDRFSAERPKGSFSTLEIQRTEQGDSAMYLCASSLDREAFFGQGTRLTVV.

This clonotype was counted only a few times. The chain recombines TRBV20-1 with TRBJ2-7; 7 positions agree with TRBD1. From germline, CDR1 is DFQATT and CDR2 SNEGSKA (reference sequence). CDR3 length: 13 residues. V lost 7 bases, J lost 3 bases, and 9 bases stayed unmatched. This CDR3 reads CSVPRQGIYEQYF. CDR3 DNA: TGCAGTGTCCCACGACAGGGTATCTACGAGCAGTACTTC.